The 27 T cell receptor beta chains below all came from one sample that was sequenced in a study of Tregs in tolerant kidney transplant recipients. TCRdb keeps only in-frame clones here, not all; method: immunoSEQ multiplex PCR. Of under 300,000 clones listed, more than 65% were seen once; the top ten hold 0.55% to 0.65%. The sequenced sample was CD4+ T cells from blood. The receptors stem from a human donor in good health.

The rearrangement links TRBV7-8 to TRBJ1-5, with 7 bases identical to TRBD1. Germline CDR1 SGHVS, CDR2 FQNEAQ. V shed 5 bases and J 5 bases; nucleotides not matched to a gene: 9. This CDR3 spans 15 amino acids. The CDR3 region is CASSPTGRNDQPQHF. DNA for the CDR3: TGTGCCAGCAGCCCGACAGGGAGGAACGATCAGCCCCAGCATTTT.

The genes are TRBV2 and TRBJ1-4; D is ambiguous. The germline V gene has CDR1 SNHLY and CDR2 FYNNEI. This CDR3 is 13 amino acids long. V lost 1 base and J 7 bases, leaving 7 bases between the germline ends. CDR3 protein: CASSEGRIEKLFF. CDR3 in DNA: TGTGCCAGCAGTGAAGGAAGGATTGAAAAACTGTTTTTT.

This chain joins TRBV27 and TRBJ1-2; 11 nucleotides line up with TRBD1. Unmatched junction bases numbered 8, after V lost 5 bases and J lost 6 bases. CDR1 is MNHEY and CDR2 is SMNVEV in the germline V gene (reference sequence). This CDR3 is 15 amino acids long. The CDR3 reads CASSATRTGGDGYTF. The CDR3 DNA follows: TGTGCCAGCAGTGCAACCCGGACAGGGGGCGATGGCTACACCTTC.

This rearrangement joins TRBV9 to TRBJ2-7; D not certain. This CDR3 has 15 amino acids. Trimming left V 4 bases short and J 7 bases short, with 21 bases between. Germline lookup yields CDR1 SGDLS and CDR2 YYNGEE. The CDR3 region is CASSPQSVSRAEQYF. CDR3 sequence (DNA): TGTGCCAGCAGCCCCCAAAGCGTATCAAGAGCGGAGCAGTACTTC.

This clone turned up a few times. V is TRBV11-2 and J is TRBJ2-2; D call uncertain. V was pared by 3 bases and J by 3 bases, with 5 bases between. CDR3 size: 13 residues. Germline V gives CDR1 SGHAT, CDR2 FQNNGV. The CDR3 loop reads CASSFPDTGELFF. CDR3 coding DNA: TGTGCCAGCAGCTTCCCGGACACCGGGGAGCTGTTTTTT.

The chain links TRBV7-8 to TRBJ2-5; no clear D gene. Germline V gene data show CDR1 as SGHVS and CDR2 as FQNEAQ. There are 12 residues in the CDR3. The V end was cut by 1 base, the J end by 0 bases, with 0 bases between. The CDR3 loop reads CASSLDQETQYF. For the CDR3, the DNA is TGTGCCAGCAGCTTAGACCAAGAGACCCAGTACTTC.

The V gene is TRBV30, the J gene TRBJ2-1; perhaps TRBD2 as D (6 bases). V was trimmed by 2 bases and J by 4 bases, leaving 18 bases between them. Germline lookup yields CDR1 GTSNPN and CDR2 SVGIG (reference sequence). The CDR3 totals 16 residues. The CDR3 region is CAWSTPRGIKYNEQFF. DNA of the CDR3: TGTGCCTGGAGTACTCCTCGCGGGATAAAATACAATGAGCAGTTCTTC.

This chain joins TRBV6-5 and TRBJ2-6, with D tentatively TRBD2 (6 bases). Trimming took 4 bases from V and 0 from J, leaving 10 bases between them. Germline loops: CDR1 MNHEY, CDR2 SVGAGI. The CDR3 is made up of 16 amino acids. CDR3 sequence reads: CASSSPGSSGANVLTF. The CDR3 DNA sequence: TGTGCCAGCAGTTCTCCCGGGAGCTCTGGGGCCAACGTCCTGACTTTC.

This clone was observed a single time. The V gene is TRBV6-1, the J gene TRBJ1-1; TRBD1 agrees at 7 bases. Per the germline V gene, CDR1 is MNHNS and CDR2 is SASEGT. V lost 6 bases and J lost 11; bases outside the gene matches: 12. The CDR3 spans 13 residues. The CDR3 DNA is TGTGCCAGCAGGAGGGAGGGGGCGGGTTTGGCTTTCTTT. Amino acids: CASRREGAGLAFF.

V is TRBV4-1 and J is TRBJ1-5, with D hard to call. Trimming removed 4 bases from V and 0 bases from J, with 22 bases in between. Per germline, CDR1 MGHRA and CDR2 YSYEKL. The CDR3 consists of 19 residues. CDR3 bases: TGCGCCAGCAGCCGTAGGTGGTTACCGGGCGTTGATAGCAATCAGCCCCAGCATTTT. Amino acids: CASSRRWLPGVDSNQPQHF.

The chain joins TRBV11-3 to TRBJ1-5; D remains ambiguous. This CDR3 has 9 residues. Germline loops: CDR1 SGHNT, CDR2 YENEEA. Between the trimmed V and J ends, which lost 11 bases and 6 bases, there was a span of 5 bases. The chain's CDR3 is CACTQPQHF. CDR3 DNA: TGTGCCTGTACTCAGCCCCAGCATTTT. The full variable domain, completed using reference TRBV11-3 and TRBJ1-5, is EAGVVQSPRYKIIEKKQPVAFWCNPISGHNTLYWYLQNLGQGPELLIRYENEEAVDDSQLPKDRFSAERLKGVDSTLKIQPAELGDSAVYLCACTQPQHFGDGTRLSIL.

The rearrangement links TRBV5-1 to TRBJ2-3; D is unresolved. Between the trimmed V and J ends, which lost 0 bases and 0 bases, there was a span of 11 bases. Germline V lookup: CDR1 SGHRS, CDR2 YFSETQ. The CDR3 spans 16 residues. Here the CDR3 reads CASSLGTDRSTDTQYF. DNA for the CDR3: TGCGCCAGCAGCTTGGGGACGGACCGGAGCACAGATACGCAGTATTTT. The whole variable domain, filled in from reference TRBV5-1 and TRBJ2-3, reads KAGVTQTPRYLIKTRGQQVTLSCSPISGHRSVSWYQQTPGQGLQFLFEYFSETQRNKGNFPGRFSGRQFSNSRSEMNVSTLELGDSALYLCASSLGTDRSTDTQYFGPGTRLTVL.

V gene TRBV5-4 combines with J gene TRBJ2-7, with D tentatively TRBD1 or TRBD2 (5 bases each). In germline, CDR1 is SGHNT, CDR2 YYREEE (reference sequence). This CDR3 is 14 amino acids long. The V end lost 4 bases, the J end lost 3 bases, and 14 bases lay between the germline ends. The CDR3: CASSGPGPNYEQYF. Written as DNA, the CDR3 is TGTGCCAGCAGCGGACCGGGACCGAACTACGAGCAGTACTTC. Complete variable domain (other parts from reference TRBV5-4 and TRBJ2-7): ETGVTQSPTHLIKTRGQQVTLRCSSQSGHNTVSWYQQALGQGPQFIFQYYREEENGRGNFPPRFSGLQFPNYSSELNVNALELDDSALYLCASSGPGPNYEQYFGPGTRLTVT.

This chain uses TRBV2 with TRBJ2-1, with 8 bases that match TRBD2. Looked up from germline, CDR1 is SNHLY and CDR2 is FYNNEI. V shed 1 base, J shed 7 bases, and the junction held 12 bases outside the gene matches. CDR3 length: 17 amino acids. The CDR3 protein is CASSEGRLANLGNEQFF. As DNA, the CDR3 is TGTGCCAGCAGTGAAGGGAGACTAGCGAACCTGGGGAATGAGCAGTTCTTC.

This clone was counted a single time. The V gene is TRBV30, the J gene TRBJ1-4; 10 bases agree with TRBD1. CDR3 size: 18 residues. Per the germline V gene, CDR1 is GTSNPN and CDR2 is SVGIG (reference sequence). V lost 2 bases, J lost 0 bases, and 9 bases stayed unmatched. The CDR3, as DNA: TGTGCCTGGAGTAGTGACAGGGGGCTTCCACCAACTAATGAAAAACTGTTTTTT. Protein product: CAWSSDRGLPPTNEKLFF.

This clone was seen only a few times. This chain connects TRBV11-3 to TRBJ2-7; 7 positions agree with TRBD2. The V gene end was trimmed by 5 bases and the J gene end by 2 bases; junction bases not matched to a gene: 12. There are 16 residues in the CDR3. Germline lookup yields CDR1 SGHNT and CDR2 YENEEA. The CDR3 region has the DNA TGTGCCAGCAGCCCCGGTCTGGGGGGGGGTCCCTACGAGCAGTACTTC. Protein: CASSPGLGGGPYEQYF.

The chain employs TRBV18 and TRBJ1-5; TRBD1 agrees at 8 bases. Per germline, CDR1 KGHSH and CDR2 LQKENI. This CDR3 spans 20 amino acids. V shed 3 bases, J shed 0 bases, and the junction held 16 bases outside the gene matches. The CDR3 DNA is TGTGCCAGCTCACCTTCGCGGGTCCGGACAGGGTTCTTTAGCAATCAGCCCCAGCATTTT. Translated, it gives CASSPSRVRTGFFSNQPQHF.

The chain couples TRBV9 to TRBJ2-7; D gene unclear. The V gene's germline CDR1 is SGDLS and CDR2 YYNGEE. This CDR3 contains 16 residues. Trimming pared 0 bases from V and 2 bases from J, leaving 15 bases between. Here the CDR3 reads CASSVGWTSSPYEQYF. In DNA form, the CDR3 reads TGTGCCAGCAGCGTAGGATGGACCTCGAGCCCCTACGAGCAGTACTTC.

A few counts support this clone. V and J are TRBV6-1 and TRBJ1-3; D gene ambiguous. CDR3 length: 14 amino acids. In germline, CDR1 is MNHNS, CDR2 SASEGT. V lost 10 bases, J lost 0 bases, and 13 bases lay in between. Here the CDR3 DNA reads TGTGCCACCTTACTGAAGTCCTCTGGAAACACCATATATTTT. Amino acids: CATLLKSSGNTIYF.

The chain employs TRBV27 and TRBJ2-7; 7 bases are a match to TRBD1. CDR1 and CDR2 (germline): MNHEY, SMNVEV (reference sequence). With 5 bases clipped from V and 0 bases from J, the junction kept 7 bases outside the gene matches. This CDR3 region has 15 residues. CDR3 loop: CASSPRQGSSYEQYF. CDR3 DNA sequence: TGTGCCAGCAGTCCCCGACAGGGTAGCTCCTACGAGCAGTACTTC.

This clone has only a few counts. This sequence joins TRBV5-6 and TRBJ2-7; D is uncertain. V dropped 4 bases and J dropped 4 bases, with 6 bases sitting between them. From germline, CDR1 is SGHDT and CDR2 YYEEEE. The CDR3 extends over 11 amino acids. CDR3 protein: CASSHGYEQYF. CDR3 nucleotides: TGTGCCAGCAGCCACGGGTACGAGCAGTACTTC.

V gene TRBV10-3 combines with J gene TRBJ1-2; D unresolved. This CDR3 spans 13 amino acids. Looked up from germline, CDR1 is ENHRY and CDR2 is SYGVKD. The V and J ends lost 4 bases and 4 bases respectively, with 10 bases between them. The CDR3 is CAISGWEAYGYTF. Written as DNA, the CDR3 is TGTGCCATCAGTGGGTGGGAGGCCTATGGCTACACCTTC.

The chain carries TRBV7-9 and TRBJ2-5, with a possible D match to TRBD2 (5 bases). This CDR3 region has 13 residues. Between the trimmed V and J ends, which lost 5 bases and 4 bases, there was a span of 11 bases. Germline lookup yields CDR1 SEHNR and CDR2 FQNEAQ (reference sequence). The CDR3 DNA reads TGTGCCAGCAGCCAGGCGGGCGTAGAGACCCAGTACTTC. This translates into CASSQAGVETQYF.

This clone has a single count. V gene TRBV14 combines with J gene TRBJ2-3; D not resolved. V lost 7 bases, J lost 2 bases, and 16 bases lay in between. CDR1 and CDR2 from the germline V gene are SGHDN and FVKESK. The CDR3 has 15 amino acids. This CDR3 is CASKAWQASTDTQYF. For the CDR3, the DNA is TGTGCCAGCAAGGCCTGGCAGGCTTCCACAGATACGCAGTATTTT. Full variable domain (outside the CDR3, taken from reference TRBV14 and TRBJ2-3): EAGVTQFPSHSVIEKGQTVTLRCDPISGHDNLYWYRRVMGKEIKFLLHFVKESKQDESGMPNNRFLAERTGGTYSTLKVQPAELEDSGVYFCASKAWQASTDTQYFGPGTRLTVL.

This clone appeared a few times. CDR3 in amino acids: CASGGTAGNTEAFF. Here the CDR3 DNA reads TGTGCCAGCGGGGGGACAGCTGGGAACACTGAAGCTTTCTTT. The gene calls are TRBV2 and TRBJ1-1; TRBD1 matches at 7 bases. V dropped 8 bases and J dropped 1; count of bases not matched to a gene: 7. The germline V gene encodes CDR1 SNHLY and CDR2 FYNNEI. The length of the CDR3 is 14 residues.

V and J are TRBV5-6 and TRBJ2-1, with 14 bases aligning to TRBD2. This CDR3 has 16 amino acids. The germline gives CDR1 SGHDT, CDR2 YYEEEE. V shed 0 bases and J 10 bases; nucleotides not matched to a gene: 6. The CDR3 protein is CASSLAGTSGRREQFF. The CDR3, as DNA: TGTGCCAGCAGCTTGGCCGGGACTAGCGGGAGAAGGGAGCAGTTCTTC.

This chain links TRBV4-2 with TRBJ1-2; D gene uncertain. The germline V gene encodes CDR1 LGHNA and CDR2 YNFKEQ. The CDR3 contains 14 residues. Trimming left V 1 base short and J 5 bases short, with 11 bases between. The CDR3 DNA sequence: TGTGCCAGCAGCCAAGCGTCCCAATCGTATGGCTACACCTTC. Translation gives CASSQASQSYGYTF.